The present TCR beta chain was sequenced within a study of T cells in localized non-small cell lung cancer. V dropped 2 bases and J dropped 1 base, with 11 bases sitting between them. The length of the CDR3 is 15 residues. The germline V gene has CDR1 ENHRY and CDR2 SYGVKD. A note on this clone: The antigen is not known.

Overall study results and limits: Elevated circulating T cell density in blood was associated with longer overall survival. There were a median roughly 59 of the top 100 tumor clones appearing in adjacent lung. Uninvolved adjacent lung showed peak T cell clonality, exceeding tumor.

Nonneoplastic adjacent lung devoid of atypia was obtained no less than 2 cm from the tumor margin. Only in-frame clones appear in the TCRdb table, and some are missing; sequencing was by immunoSEQ multiplex PCR. The sample records 2,500 to 3,000 clones, approximately 25% being singletons. Sequencing was performed on normal lung tissue next to the tumor, taken before any cancer treatment. This clonotype was sampled from a man aged 40 to 70 with stage II lung adenocarcinoma. The chain couples TRBV10-3 to TRBJ1-2; D not resolved. The DNA of the CDR3 is TGTGCCATCAGTGAGCCAGGCTTAGTTAACTATGGCTACACCTTC. Encoded protein: CAISEPGLVNYGYTF.